The 15 T cell receptor beta chains reported below all come from one sample, sequenced in a study of T-cell reconstitution after alpha-beta-depleted transplantation in children. Using unique molecular identifiers, the investigators prepared the TCRbeta library. From the PCR reads, TCRdb called clonotypes with MiXCR, one entry per CDR3 protein. The sample holds about 900,000 distinct CDR3 sequences; roughly 29% are singletons and the top ten take roughly 27%. Sequenced here: PBMCs, mostly from graft donor cells, sampled 360 days after TCRalphabeta/CD19-depleted stem cell transplant. The receptors originated from a boy under two years old who had a stem cell transplant for SCID, so the T cells may come from the graft donor.

This rearrangement joins TRBV5-1 to TRBJ2-1, with TRBD2 matching over 16 bases. The V segment lost 4 bases and the J segment 10 bases; nucleotides outside the gene matches: 5. The CDR3 runs 15 residues. The germline CDR1 and CDR2 sequences are SGHRS and YFSETQ. In DNA, the CDR3 is TGCGCCAGCAGCCCGGGACTAGCGGGGGGGCGGGAGCAGTTCTTC. Its protein product is CASSPGLAGGREQFF.

This clonotype was detected a few times. The V gene is TRBV20-1, the J gene TRBJ1-4, with 9 positions matching TRBD1. The germline gives CDR1 DFQATT, CDR2 SNEGSKA (reference sequence). Unmatched junction bases numbered 10, after V lost 6 bases and J lost 8 bases. This CDR3 spans 14 amino acids. The CDR3 DNA follows: TGCAGTGCATCTAACAGGGGGCTTCGGGAAAAACTGTTTTTT. Translating it yields CSASNRGLREKLFF.

This clonotype was seen a few times. An end of the junction does not agree with germline; a read error may underlie this. The chain combines TRBV6-5 with TRBJ2-5, with D hard to call. Germline lookup yields CDR1 MNHEY and CDR2 SVGAGI. This CDR3 spans 15 amino acids. The CDR3: CATSLQPALQGTQYF. DNA of the CDR3: TGTGCCACCAGTCTACAGCCCGCGCTGCAAGGGACCCAGTACTTC.

The rearrangement links TRBV20-1 to TRBJ2-7; TRBD1 matches at 9 bases. Germline V gives CDR1 DFQATT, CDR2 SNEGSKA (reference sequence). V dropped 3 bases and J dropped 5; count of bases not matched to a gene: 11. This CDR3 contains 15 residues. The CDR3 DNA is TGCAGTGCTAGGCCCGGGACAGGGTCCCATCACGAGCAGTACTTC. Amino acids: CSARPGTGSHHEQYF.

This clonotype was observed a handful of times. The chain couples TRBV10-3 to TRBJ1-2; possibly TRBD1 for D (5 bases). Trimming cost V 5 bases and J 5 bases, with 9 bases left between them. Germline values: CDR1 ENHRY, CDR2 SYGVKD. The CDR3 spans 12 residues. The CDR3 region is CAISPQGYGYTF. The CDR3 DNA is TGTGCCATCAGTCCTCAGGGATATGGCTACACCTTC.

This clonotype was detected only a few times. The rearrangement joins TRBV27 to TRBJ2-3; 7 bases align to TRBD1. CDR1 is MNHEY, CDR2 SMNVEV, per germline (reference sequence). The CDR3 runs to 14 residues. V lost 7 bases and J lost 8; bases outside the gene matches: 12. The CDR3 DNA is TGTGCCAGCATTCCAGACAGGGTCAAAGGTACGCAGTATTTT. It encodes CASIPDRVKGTQYF.

The chain couples TRBV29-1 to TRBJ2-7; 9 nucleotides match TRBD1. The CDR3 loop spans 14 amino acids. The germline V gene encodes CDR1 SQVTM and CDR2 ANQGSEA. The ends lost 5 bases at V and 5 bases at J; junction bases unmatched: 10. CDR3 sequence (DNA): TGCAGCGTTAAACCGGGACAGGGAAAAAACGAGCAGTACTTC. Its translation is CSVKPGQGKNEQYF.

The V and J genes are TRBV7-9 and TRBJ1-1; perhaps TRBD1 as D (5 bases). CDR3 length: 15 amino acids. V was shortened by 2 bases and J by 7 bases, with 17 bases between the two germline ends. Germline V gives CDR1 SEHNR, CDR2 FQNEAQ (reference sequence). The CDR3 region is CASSLWPKGRGEAFF. CDR3 nucleotide sequence: TGTGCCAGCAGCTTATGGCCAAAGGGACGAGGTGAAGCTTTCTTT.

This chain connects TRBV20-1 to TRBJ2-7; maybe TRBD1 (6 bases). Germline values: CDR1 DFQATT, CDR2 SNEGSKA (reference sequence). Trimming removed 0 bases from V and 1 base from J, with 19 bases in between. This CDR3 spans 17 amino acids. The CDR3 DNA follows: TGCAGTGCTAGAGATAGCAGGGGCAAGGACAAATCCTACGAGCAGTACTTC. It is translated as CSARDSRGKDKSYEQYF.

This chain uses TRBV12-3 or TRBV12-4 with TRBJ2-1, with D perhaps matching TRBD1 (6 bases). V was pared by 1 base and J by 3 bases, with 22 bases between. The CDR3 extends over 19 amino acids. The CDR3 nucleotides read TGTGCCAGCAGTTTAGGACGAGGACAGAATTGGGGTTACTACAATGAGCAGTTCTTC. Translated, it gives CASSLGRGQNWGYYNEQFF.

This clonotype was found a few times. The chain carries TRBV7-6 and TRBJ1-2, with unresolved D. The CDR3 totals 11 residues. From germline, CDR1 is SGHVS and CDR2 FNYEAQ. V shed 7 bases and J shed 6 bases, with 9 bases lying between them. CDR3 loop: CASTSGNGYTF. The CDR3 DNA sequence: TGTGCCAGCACCTCAGGCAATGGCTACACCTTC.

The sample holds a few counts of this clonotype. This rearrangement joins TRBV27 to TRBJ2-6, with 9 positions matching TRBD1. Germline V CDR1 and CDR2: MNHEY, SMNVEV (reference sequence). The CDR3 runs to 17 residues. V was clipped by 5 bases and J by 4 bases; unmatched bases: 9. The CDR3 here is CASSPTRDRAGANVLTF. The CDR3 nucleotides are TGTGCCAGCAGTCCCACCCGGGACAGGGCCGGGGCCAACGTCCTGACTTTC.

The V and J genes are TRBV4-1 and TRBJ2-7; 8 nucleotides align to TRBD1. The length of the CDR3 is 19 residues. In germline, CDR1 is MGHRA, CDR2 YSYEKL. After removal of 0 bases from V and 4 bases from J, the junction contained 17 bases not matched to a gene. CDR3 sequence: CASSQDFGQGIIPGYEQYF. DNA of the CDR3: TGCGCCAGCAGCCAAGATTTCGGACAGGGAATAATTCCTGGATACGAGCAGTACTTC.

V and J are TRBV4-3 and TRBJ1-2; no clear D. Germline V CDR1 and CDR2: LGHNA, YSLEER. The CDR3 extends over 15 amino acids. Trimming removed 0 bases from V and 0 bases from J, with 8 bases in between. This CDR3 is CASSQDGRTNYGYTF. CDR3 DNA: TGCGCCAGCAGCCAAGATGGGAGGACTAACTATGGCTACACCTTC.

This clonotype came up a few times. The chain recombines TRBV28 with TRBJ2-1, with D perhaps matching TRBD2 (5 bases). CDR3 length equals 11 residues. Germline-derived CDR1 and CDR2 are MDHEN and SYDVKM. V shed 4 bases and J shed 9 bases, with 7 bases lying between them. The CDR3 loop reads CASSSLGEQFF. The CDR3 coding sequence is TGTGCCAGCAGTTCACTAGGTGAGCAGTTCTTC.